Presented here are 25 T cell receptor beta chains from one specimen sequenced in a study of CD8 T cells in ankylosing spondylitis. TCRdb ran MiXCR on the 5' RACE reads and lists one entry per CDR3 protein. The table shows approximately 100,000 distinct CDR3 sequences, with over 6.5% occurring only once. Sequencing was carried out using blood, either unsorted or a sorted T cell fraction (not recorded which). These receptors all stem from a male donor with ankylosing spondylitis or in good health (not recorded which).

The chain uses TRBV20-1 and TRBJ1-4; a possible D gene is TRBD1 (5 bases). The V gene's germline CDR1 is DFQATT and CDR2 SNEGSKA (reference sequence). The V end was cut by 6 bases, the J end by 8 bases, with 19 bases between. The CDR3 sequence is 14 residues long. The chain's CDR3 is CSALKARDGEKLFF. CDR3 coding DNA: TGCAGTGCCCTGAAGGCCCGGGACGGAGAAAAACTGTTTTTT.

The chain uses TRBV18 and TRBJ2-5, with D possibly matching TRBD1 (6 bases). CDR3 length: 15 amino acids. Per the germline V gene, CDR1 is KGHSH and CDR2 is LQKENI. Trimming took off 0 bases at V and 5 bases at J, with 13 bases between the two ends. The CDR3, as DNA: TGTGCCAGCTCACCACCGGTCAGGGGCCTGGAGACCCAGTACTTC. The encoded protein is CASSPPVRGLETQYF.

This clonotype appeared many times. J is TRBJ2-5 and V is TRBV5-1, with TRBD2 matching 8 bases. Germline CDR1 and CDR2: SGHRS and YFSETQ. The CDR3 is made up of 15 amino acids. Unmatched junction bases numbered 7, after V lost 6 bases and J lost 0 bases. CDR3 in amino acids: CASILAGGYQETQYF. CDR3 sequence (DNA): TGCGCCAGCATCCTCGCGGGGGGCTACCAAGAGACCCAGTACTTC.

This clonotype was seen repeatedly, ten times or more. The chain combines TRBV4-1 with TRBJ1-1; 10 bases fit TRBD1. The CDR3 covers 18 residues. Germline assignment: CDR1 MGHRA and CDR2 YSYEKL. The trim removed 0 bases at V and 2 bases at J, leaving 9 bases unmatched. In nucleotides, the CDR3 is TGCGCCAGCAGCCAAGAGATTCGACAGGGGGCTGGAAACACTGAAGCTTTCTTT. It yields the protein CASSQEIRQGAGNTEAFF.

This clonotype has at least ten counts. The chain joins TRBV19 to TRBJ2-1; D call uncertain. From germline, CDR1 is LNHDA and CDR2 SQIVND (reference sequence). The CDR3 extends over 14 amino acids. V gave up 3 bases and J gave up 7 bases, with 13 bases separating them. CDR3 region: CASSMGRSSNEQFF. The CDR3 nucleotides read TGTGCCAGTAGTATGGGCAGGTCATCGAATGAGCAGTTCTTC. Using reference TRBV19 and TRBJ2-1 for the parts outside the CDR3, the full variable domain is DGGITQSPKYLFRKEGQNVTLSCEQNLNHDAMYWYRQDPGQGLRLIYYSQIVNDFQKGDIAEGYSVSREKKESFPLTVTSAQKNPTAFYLCASSMGRSSNEQFFGPGTRLTVL.

This clonotype was detected only a few times. This chain uses TRBV5-6 with TRBJ2-7; TRBD1 or TRBD2 may be the D gene (5 bases each). V dropped 2 bases and J dropped 6 bases, with 18 bases sitting between them. The germline gives CDR1 SGHDT, CDR2 YYEEEE. CDR3 size: 15 residues. CDR3 DNA sequence: TGTGCCAGCAGCTTCCGGGACGGAAGGGCCCCCGAGCAGTACTTC. Protein sequence: CASSFRDGRAPEQYF.

In its sample, this clonotype was seen many times. The V and J genes are TRBV7-9 and TRBJ2-3; 7 bases fit TRBD2. The length of the CDR3 is 17 residues. V trimming: 0 bases; J trimming: 4 bases; junction bases outside the gene matches: 10. Germline values: CDR1 SEHNR, CDR2 FQNEAQ (reference sequence). CDR3 sequence reads: CASSLAGEGSVADTQYF. The CDR3 DNA is TGTGCCAGCAGCTTAGCCGGGGAGGGTAGCGTCGCAGATACGCAGTATTTT. The whole variable domain, filled in from reference TRBV7-9 and TRBJ2-3, reads DTGVSQNPRHKITKRGQNVTFRCDPISEHNRLYWYRQTLGQGPEFLTYFQNEAQLEKSRLLSDRFSAERPKGSFSTLEIQRTEQGDSAMYLCASSLAGEGSVADTQYFGPGTRLTVL.

This rearrangement joins TRBV19 to TRBJ1-1, with no clear D. Trimming took 4 bases from V and 11 from J, leaving 23 bases between them. The germline V gene encodes CDR1 LNHDA and CDR2 SQIVND (reference sequence). The CDR3 runs 15 residues. The CDR3 region has the DNA TGTGCCAGTAGTACCCGACTGGTTGCATCTGAGCGGGCTTTCTTT. It translates to CASSTRLVASERAFF.

This clonotype was recorded at least ten times. Here the CDR3 DNA reads TGCAGTGCTCACGCCGGGACAGGGATTTACGAGCAGTACTTC. Amino acid sequence: CSAHAGTGIYEQYF. The chain carries TRBV20-1 and TRBJ2-7, with TRBD1 matching over 9 bases. Germline CDR1 reads DFQATT; CDR2 reads SNEGSKA (reference sequence). With V trimmed by 5 bases and J by 4 bases, 9 bases remained unmatched. There are 14 residues in the CDR3.

This clonotype was detected many times. The gene calls are TRBV29-1 and TRBJ2-1; D might be TRBD1 or TRBD2, each matching 7 bases. This CDR3 comprises 14 residues. Germline loops: CDR1 SQVTM, CDR2 ANQGSEA. V lost 6 bases and J lost 1, with 13 bases in between. Written as DNA, the CDR3 is TGCAGCGTCGACAGGGAGGGGTCCTACAATGAGCAGTTCTTC. This translates into CSVDREGSYNEQFF.

This clonotype appeared a few times. V and J are TRBV12-3 or TRBV12-4 and TRBJ2-2; TRBD2 might be the D (5 bases). Trimming removed 7 bases at V and 3 bases at J, with 15 bases between. This CDR3 is 15 amino acids long. This CDR3 reads CASNARAGDTGELFF. In DNA form, the CDR3 reads TGTGCCAGCAACGCGCGGGCCGGGGACACCGGGGAGCTGTTTTTT.

V gene TRBV7-9 combines with J gene TRBJ1-2; 8 bases are a match to TRBD1. The CDR3 extends over 15 amino acids. Trimming removed 5 bases from V and 6 bases from J; junction bases left unmatched: 11. CDR1 is SEHNR, CDR2 FQNEAQ, per germline (reference sequence). CDR3 in DNA: TGTGCCAGCAGCCCTTGGACAGGGAGGGCAGATGGCTACACCTTC. This sequence encodes CASSPWTGRADGYTF.

This clonotype was counted at least ten times. The chain uses TRBV18 and TRBJ2-2; possibly TRBD2 for D (6 bases). CDR3 length: 14 residues. V lost 6 bases, J lost 2 bases, and 10 bases lay in between. Germline V CDR1 and CDR2: KGHSH, LQKENI. The CDR3: CASSAAGNTGELFF. CDR3 nucleotide sequence: TGTGCCAGCTCCGCAGCGGGTAACACCGGGGAGCTGTTTTTT.

This clonotype was found many times. The V gene is TRBV12-3 or TRBV12-4, the J gene TRBJ1-2, with TRBD1 identical over 8 bases. The CDR3 runs 14 residues. Trimming at V came to 3 bases and at J to 6 bases, leaving 6 bases not matched to a gene. Here the CDR3 DNA reads TGTGCCAGCAGTTTTCCCGCAGGGGGCGATGGCTACACCTTC. Amino acids: CASSFPAGGDGYTF.

This clonotype has ten or more counts. This chain connects TRBV5-6 to TRBJ2-1; tentative D call: TRBD2 (6 bases). The CDR3 contains 11 residues. Germline V gene data show CDR1 as SGHDT and CDR2 as YYEEEE. V was trimmed by 2 bases and J by 11 bases, leaving 8 bases between them. The CDR3 sequence: CASSFSGKQFF. The CDR3, as DNA: TGTGCCAGCAGCTTTAGCGGAAAGCAGTTCTTC.

This clonotype was recorded many times. The chain joins TRBV6-2 or TRBV6-3 to TRBJ2-1; 9 bases fit TRBD1. The germline V gene has CDR1 MNHEY and CDR2 SVGEGT. The CDR3 consists of 16 residues. V lost 7 bases to trimming and J lost 6 bases; unmatched junction nucleotides: 13. In DNA form, the CDR3 reads TGTGCCAGCACCAAAAGACAGGGGGGATCGGGCAATGAGCAGTTCTTC. This codes for CASTKRQGGSGNEQFF.

This clonotype was detected ten times or more. Here the CDR3 reads CASSQERLTGPGGDTQYF. The CDR3, as DNA: TGCGCCAGCAGCCAAGAAAGATTAACGGGGCCCGGCGGAGATACGCAGTATTTT. The chain recombines TRBV4-1 with TRBJ2-3; either TRBD1 or TRBD2 may supply D (5 bases each). Germline V CDR1 and CDR2: MGHRA, YSYEKL. Deletions cut 0 bases from V and 5 bases from J, with 21 bases between. The CDR3 is 18 amino acids.

This clonotype was counted ten times or more. The chain employs TRBV29-1 and TRBJ1-1; no clear D gene. CDR1 and CDR2 from the germline V gene are SQVTM and ANQGSEA. The V gene lost 5 bases and the J gene lost 0 bases, with 10 bases spanning the gap. The CDR3 runs 13 residues. This CDR3 reads CSVMTLLNTEAFF. Written as DNA, the CDR3 is TGCAGCGTTATGACACTTTTGAACACTGAAGCTTTCTTT.

Notes on this clonotype: This may stem from a read error, because a much larger clone lies one nucleotide away. V usage is TRBV20-1 and J usage is TRBJ1-5; 9 nucleotides match TRBD1. Germline trimming cut 8 bases from V and 6 bases from J; bases unmatched to any gene: 8. The germline V gene encodes CDR1 DFQATT and CDR2 SNEGSKA (reference sequence). This CDR3 region has 13 residues. CDR3 protein: CSTVGTGIQPQHF. The CDR3 DNA follows: TGCAGTACTGTCGGGACAGGGATTCAGCCCCAGCATTTT.

The J gene is TRBJ2-1, the V gene TRBV7-6, with 7 bases that match TRBD1. Per germline, CDR1 SGHVS and CDR2 FNYEAQ. This CDR3 is built from 13 residues. The ends lost 2 bases at V and 6 bases at J; junction bases unmatched: 1. This CDR3 is CASSLTGVNEQFF. CDR3 DNA sequence: TGTGCCAGCAGCTTAACAGGGGTCAATGAGCAGTTCTTC.

This clonotype was seen many times. A read error may explain this, as a much larger clone is one base away. The CDR3 loop reads CAISGPGENSYAQYF. The CDR3 DNA reads TGTGCCATCAGTGGACCGGGAGAAAACTCCTACGCGCAGTACTTC. The V call is TRBV10-3, the J call TRBJ2-7; D perhaps matches TRBD2 (6 bases). The CDR3 runs to 15 residues. Per germline, CDR1 ENHRY and CDR2 SYGVKD.

About this clonotype: Just one base apart from a much larger clone, this may be a read error. The chain recombines TRBV7-3 with TRBJ2-1; perhaps TRBD2 as D (5 bases). The CDR3 covers 13 residues. Trimming took 5 bases from V and 9 from J, leaving 14 bases between them. Germline V gives CDR1 SGHTA, CDR2 FQGTGA. The CDR3 is CASSPSLVGEQFF. The CDR3, as DNA: TGTGCCAGCAGCCCGTCACTAGTGGGTGAGCAGTTCTTC.

This clonotype was seen more than once but under ten times. The chain employs TRBV24-1 and TRBJ2-2, with a tentative D call TRBD1 (6 bases). Germline lookup yields CDR1 KGHDR and CDR2 SFDVKD. V dropped 3 bases and J dropped 8 bases, with 18 bases sitting between them. CDR3 length equals 16 residues. The CDR3 nucleotides read TGTGCCACCAGTGATCCCACCACAGGGATCTCAGGGGAGCTGTTTTTT. Translated: CATSDPTTGISGELFF.

This clonotype was observed many times. This chain uses TRBV29-1 with TRBJ2-1; 8 bases line up with TRBD2. The CDR3 has 14 amino acids. Germline assignment: CDR1 SQVTM and CDR2 ANQGSEA. Unmatched junction bases numbered 10, after V lost 5 bases and J lost 7 bases. CDR3: CSVCTSGVGNEQFF. CDR3 nucleotides: TGCAGCGTTTGCACTAGCGGCGTCGGTAATGAGCAGTTCTTC.

Comment on this clonotype: One end of the junction does not line up with germline, which may come from a read error. J is TRBJ2-2 and V is TRBV5-5, with TRBD1 matching 8 bases. The germline CDR1 and CDR2 sequences are SGHKS and YYEKEE (reference sequence). This CDR3 contains 16 residues. The CDR3 DNA follows: TGCGCCAGCAGATTACGTGACAGGGGAATCACCGCGGAGCTGTTTTTT. Protein sequence: CASRLRDRGITAELFF.